Presented here are 27 T cell receptor beta chains from one specimen sequenced in a study of T cell responses to AZD1222 COVID-19 vaccine (dated by TCRdb to the early 2020s). According to the study, the label for this sample's time point signals: about 28 days (+/-7) after the second vaccine dose. The library was prepared using the immunoSEQ multiplex PCR assay. TCRdb carries this immuneACCESS record with in-frame sequences only. Its versions omit some clonotypes, under half of them owing to an unresolved V gene in the studies checked, with the rest unexplained. This sample has over 100,000 clones in its table, and roughly 90% of those were observed once. The ten most abundant clones make up roughly 2.7% of the sample. The material sequenced was peripheral blood, taken 28 days after the second AZD1222 dose. These receptors all come from an adult who received the AZD1222 COVID-19 vaccine.

This chain uses TRBV5-1 with TRBJ1-5; TRBD1 matches at 8 bases. This CDR3 has 14 residues. The ends lost 4 bases at V and 5 bases at J; junction bases unmatched: 5. Germline assignment: CDR1 SGHRS and CDR2 YFSETQ. The CDR3 reads CASSAGGRDQPQHF. The CDR3 DNA reads as TGCGCCAGCAGCGCAGGGGGCCGGGATCAGCCCCAGCATTTT.

The chain joins TRBV5-5 to TRBJ1-2; 11 positions agree with TRBD1. The CDR3 is 14 amino acids. J was trimmed by 4 bases and V by 3 bases; bases with no gene match: 2. Germline lookup yields CDR1 SGHKS and CDR2 YYEKEE (reference sequence). The CDR3 sequence is CASSSGQGAYGYTF. Written as DNA, the CDR3 is TGTGCCAGCAGCTCCGGACAGGGGGCCTATGGCTACACCTTC.

The V and J genes are TRBV19 and TRBJ1-2; possibly TRBD1 for D (6 bases). The CDR3 consists of 15 residues. Germline V gene sequence: CDR1 LNHDA, CDR2 SQIVND (reference sequence). Trimming shortened V by 2 bases and J by 3 bases, and 13 bases separated the two germline ends. CDR3 in amino acids: CASSILQGMDYGYTF. For the CDR3, the DNA is TGTGCCAGTAGTATATTACAGGGAATGGACTATGGCTACACCTTC.

The rearrangement links TRBV5-1 to TRBJ1-6; 7 nucleotides line up with TRBD1. This CDR3 comprises 15 residues. V lost 0 bases to trimming and J lost 9 bases; unmatched junction nucleotides: 6. Germline CDR1 reads SGHRS; CDR2 reads YFSETQ. The CDR3, as DNA: TGCGCCAGCAGCTTGGACAGGGGCCAGGGTTCACCCCTCCACTTT. This codes for CASSLDRGQGSPLHF.

The chain couples TRBV7-3 to TRBJ2-3, with a possible D match to TRBD2 (7 bases). CDR3 length equals 17 residues. V was cut by 2 bases and J by 2 bases, with 17 bases left in between. Germline CDR1 is SGHTA and CDR2 is FQGTGA. The CDR3 protein is CASSLGLGGGLTDTQYF. Here the CDR3 DNA reads TGTGCCAGCAGCTTAGGGCTCGGCGGGGGCCTCACAGATACGCAGTATTTT.

The V call is TRBV19, the J call TRBJ2-2, with 7 bases aligning to TRBD1. This CDR3 is built from 17 residues. CDR1 is LNHDA, CDR2 SQIVND, per germline (reference sequence). With V trimmed by 0 bases and J by 2 bases, 6 bases remained unmatched. The CDR3 here is CASSIDLTGENTGELFF. CDR3 in DNA: TGTGCCAGTAGTATAGATCTAACAGGGGAAAACACCGGGGAGCTGTTTTTT. Using reference TRBV19 and TRBJ2-2 for the parts outside the CDR3, the full variable domain is DGGITQSPKYLFRKEGQNVTLSCEQNLNHDAMYWYRQDPGQGLRLIYYSQIVNDFQKGDIAEGYSVSREKKESFPLTVTSAQKNPTAFYLCASSIDLTGENTGELFFGEGSRLTVL.

V usage is TRBV5-1 and J usage is TRBJ1-1; D ambiguous. V lost 6 bases, J lost 0 bases, and 9 bases lay in between. The CDR3 length is 13 residues. Germline CDR1 and CDR2: SGHRS and YFSETQ. The CDR3 is CASKTLMNTEAFF. The DNA of the CDR3 is TGCGCCAGCAAGACACTGATGAACACTGAAGCTTTCTTT. Variable domain in full (rest from reference TRBV5-1 and TRBJ1-1): KAGVTQTPRYLIKTRGQQVTLSCSPISGHRSVSWYQQTPGQGLQFLFEYFSETQRNKGNFPGRFSGRQFSNSRSEMNVSTLELGDSALYLCASKTLMNTEAFFGQGTRLTVV.

This chain's CDR3 is CASSQDATGMIVAGELFF. CDR3 DNA sequence: TGCGCCAGCAGCCAAGATGCCACAGGCATGATCGTAGCCGGGGAGCTGTTTTTT. The chain carries TRBV4-3 and TRBJ2-2, with D possibly TRBD1 on 5 matching bases. Germline-derived CDR1 and CDR2 are LGHNA and YSLEER. The V end lost 0 bases, the J end lost 6 bases, and 20 bases lay between the germline ends. The CDR3 totals 18 residues.

The V call is TRBV27, the J call TRBJ1-4; no definite D call. CDR3 length equals 17 residues. Germline V gene lookup returns CDR1 MNHEY and CDR2 SMNVEV (reference sequence). The V end lost 5 bases, the J end lost 0 bases, and 16 bases lay between the germline ends. The CDR3 region has the DNA TGTGCCAGCAGTATCCGGAATTCCCTTGCAACTAATGAAAAACTGTTTTTT. Its protein product is CASSIRNSLATNEKLFF.

The rearrangement uses TRBV28 and TRBJ2-7; TRBD2 matches 9 bases. CDR1 and CDR2 (germline): MDHEN, SYDVKM. The junction had 7 bases not matched to a gene; V was cut back by 6 bases and J by 1 base. The CDR3 length is 15 residues. CDR3 in amino acids: CASSLLAGASYEQYF. CDR3 DNA: TGTGCCAGCAGCCTGTTAGCGGGGGCGTCCTACGAGCAGTACTTC.

The chain carries TRBV30 and TRBJ2-7, with 8 nucleotides matching TRBD1. With V trimmed by 8 bases and J by 3 bases, 6 bases remained unmatched. Per the germline V gene, CDR1 is GTSNPN and CDR2 is SVGIG (reference sequence). This CDR3 is built from 12 residues. The CDR3 sequence is CASRDRNYEQYF. Here the CDR3 DNA reads TGTGCCAGCCGGGACAGGAACTACGAGCAGTACTTC.

The V and J genes are TRBV28 and TRBJ2-2, with 7 bases that match TRBD2. After removal of 6 bases from V and 8 bases from J, the junction contained 12 bases not matched to a gene. The germline gives CDR1 MDHEN, CDR2 SYDVKM. The CDR3 is made up of 15 amino acids. In DNA, the CDR3 is TGTGCCAGCAGGTCCACAGCGGGGATAGGAGGGGAGCTGTTTTTT. Encoded protein: CASRSTAGIGGELFF. Complete variable domain (other parts from reference TRBV28 and TRBJ2-2): DVKVTQSSRYLVKRTGEKVFLECVQDMDHENMFWYRQDPGLGLRLIYFSYDVKMKEKGDIPEGYSVSREKKERFSLILESASTNQTSMYLCASRSTAGIGGELFFGEGSRLTVL.

This clone was seen a single time. J is TRBJ1-2 and V is TRBV30, with D perhaps TRBD1 (5 bases). Trimming took 3 bases from V and 4 from J, leaving 12 bases between them. The CDR3 has 13 amino acids. Looked up from germline, CDR1 is GTSNPN and CDR2 is SVGIG (reference sequence). The CDR3 here is CAWRAGGVYGYTF. DNA of the CDR3: TGTGCCTGGAGGGCGGGAGGGGTCTATGGCTACACCTTC.

V and J are TRBV3-1 (or the pseudogene TRBV3-2) and TRBJ1-3, with D possibly being TRBD1 (5 bases). Trimming took 1 base from V and 9 from J, leaving 19 bases between them. Germline CDR1 reads LGHDT; CDR2 reads YNNKEL (reference sequence). CDR3 size: 16 residues. CDR3 loop: CASSQGQHRGRFTIYF. CDR3 coding DNA: TGTGCCAGCAGCCAAGGACAGCACCGCGGGAGGTTCACCATATATTTT.

The chain has TRBV24-1 and TRBJ1-1; tentatively, D is TRBD1 (5 bases). V was cut by 7 bases and J by 1 base, with 12 bases left in between. Germline-derived CDR1 and CDR2 are KGHDR and SFDVKD. The CDR3 is 14 amino acids. CDR3 DNA: TGTGCCACCAGGGAGGGGCGGGGGAACACTGAAGCTTTCTTT. Translated: CATREGRGNTEAFF.

CDR3 protein: CASSTGTASYEQYF. As DNA, the CDR3 is TGTGCCAGCAGCACCGGGACCGCTTCCTACGAGCAGTACTTC. This chain uses TRBV9 with TRBJ2-7; D may be TRBD1 or TRBD2 (5 bases each). Trimming pared 4 bases from V and 1 base from J, leaving 12 bases between. Germline V gene data show CDR1 as SGDLS and CDR2 as YYNGEE. The CDR3 covers 14 residues.

This clone has more than one count but fewer than ten. CDR3 DNA: TGTGCCAGCAGCCCGCGACTAGGGTACAATGAGCAGTTCTTC. Translating it yields CASSPRLGYNEQFF. This rearrangement joins TRBV9 to TRBJ2-1, with D possibly being TRBD2 (6 bases). V shed 4 bases and J shed 4 bases, with 12 bases lying between them. CDR3 length: 14 residues. Germline CDR1 SGDLS, CDR2 YYNGEE.

CDR3 amino acids: CASSPRQGHSYEQYF. The CDR3 DNA reads TGCGCCAGCAGCCCACGACAGGGGCACTCCTACGAGCAGTACTTC. This chain links TRBV5-1 with TRBJ2-7; TRBD1 agrees at 8 bases. CDR1 SGHRS and CDR2 YFSETQ come from the germline V gene. J lost 0 bases, V lost 4 bases, and 6 bases had no gene match. The CDR3 has 15 amino acids.

The chain couples TRBV19 to TRBJ1-4; 9 bases are a match to TRBD1. This CDR3 has 15 amino acids. Germline lookup yields CDR1 LNHDA and CDR2 SQIVND (reference sequence). V lost 4 bases and J lost 6; bases outside the gene matches: 6. CDR3 amino acids: CASSTPRTGDEKLFF. The DNA of the CDR3 is TGTGCCAGTAGTACTCCCAGGACAGGGGATGAAAAACTGTTTTTT.

The rearrangement joins TRBV19 to TRBJ1-2; 10 bases fit TRBD1. The CDR3 runs 15 residues. Trimming took 4 bases from V and 5 from J; bases not matched to a gene: 7. Germline loops: CDR1 LNHDA, CDR2 SQIVND (reference sequence). CDR3 sequence reads: CASSSVAGQGYGYTF. The CDR3, as DNA: TGTGCCAGTAGTAGCGTCGCGGGACAGGGGTATGGCTACACCTTC.

This rearrangement joins TRBV21-1 to TRBJ2-5; TRBD1, the table's D call, lacks a check against the DNA. TRBV21-1 is recorded as a pseudogene. This CDR3 comprises 14 residues. Written as DNA, the CDR3 is TGTGCCAGCAGCAAAGCCCAGGGGTGCGGGACCCAGTACTTC. Translation: CASSKAQGCGTQYF.

The genes are TRBV7-3 and TRBJ2-3; D not resolved. Trimming shortened V by 5 bases and J by 0 bases, and 12 bases separated the two germline ends. The CDR3 loop spans 15 amino acids. Germline CDR1 and CDR2: SGHTA and FQGTGA. CDR3 protein: CASSLTYGSTDTQYF. The CDR3 region has the DNA TGTGCCAGCAGCCTTACCTACGGGAGCACAGATACGCAGTATTTT. Full variable domain (rest looked up from reference TRBV7-3 and TRBJ2-3): GAGVSQTPSNKVTEKGKYVELRCDPISGHTALYWYRQSLGQGPEFLIYFQGTGAADDSGLPNDRFFAVRPEGSVSTLKIQRTERGDSAVYLCASSLTYGSTDTQYFGPGTRLTVL.

The chain combines TRBV6-5 with TRBJ2-3, with D possibly matching TRBD1 (5 bases). The germline V gene encodes CDR1 MNHEY and CDR2 SVGAGI. Trimming removed 6 bases from V and 2 bases from J, with 15 bases in between. The CDR3 is made up of 15 amino acids. The CDR3 sequence is CASRTGQANTDTQYF. CDR3 DNA: TGTGCCAGCAGGACCGGACAAGCCAACACAGATACGCAGTATTTT.

The genes are TRBV4-3 and TRBJ2-3; D not resolved. Germline V gene lookup returns CDR1 LGHNA and CDR2 YSLEER. Deletions cut 0 bases from V and 1 base from J, with 5 bases between. This CDR3 is built from 14 residues. The CDR3 DNA sequence: TGCGCCAGCAGCCAAGATTCGGGCACAGATACGCAGTATTTT. Translated: CASSQDSGTDTQYF.

V gene TRBV18 combines with J gene TRBJ1-2; TRBD1 agrees at 7 bases. The V and J ends lost 0 bases and 3 bases, in that order; junction bases with no gene match: 7. CDR3 size: 16 residues. CDR1 KGHSH and CDR2 LQKENI come from the germline V gene. The CDR3 sequence is CASSPPLLGGDYGYTF. In nucleotides, the CDR3 is TGTGCCAGCTCACCACCGTTATTAGGGGGCGACTATGGCTACACCTTC.

The chain links TRBV7-9 to TRBJ2-1; 9 bases are shared with TRBD1. This CDR3 spans 14 amino acids. Germline values: CDR1 SEHNR, CDR2 FQNEAQ (reference sequence). Losses at the gene ends were 5 bases for V and 4 bases for J; bases not matched to a gene: 3. The CDR3 bases are TGTGCCAGCAGCGGAGACAGGGGGTACAATGAGCAGTTCTTC. Amino acids: CASSGDRGYNEQFF.

The chain carries TRBV11-2 and TRBJ1-1; perhaps TRBD1 as D (5 bases). V was trimmed by 1 base and J by 10 bases, leaving 10 bases between them. Looked up from germline, CDR1 is SGHAT and CDR2 is FQNNGV. The CDR3 loop spans 12 amino acids. The CDR3 DNA reads TGTGCCAGCAGCTTAGCCCCGGGGCGAGCTTTCTTT. It encodes CASSLAPGRAFF.